These T cell receptor beta chains were read from a single sample in a study of blood T cell repertoires in COVID-19. Produced via immunoSEQ multiplex PCR; TCRdb's table is partial and in-frame only. This table has approximately 130,000 clones, about 90% appearing once. Input material: peripheral blood. All receptors derive from a woman aged 45-60 years who had recovered from COVID-19. CDR3s include the opening cysteine and the closing phenylalanine or tryptophan. Each record gives: clone size, J gene, V gene, D gene, CDR3 protein, CDR3 DNA. The D gene is left open where the match is weak. Some rows have no size entry. The others give once, few or many, or a class for an expanded clone.

size: -; J: TRBJ2-7; V: TRBV4-1; D: -; CDR3: CASSQVSQTSSYEQYF; DNA: TGCGCCAGCAGCCAAGTGAGTCAAACTAGCTCCTACGAGCAGTACTTC
size: -; J: TRBJ2-1; V: TRBV6-5; D: TRBD1; CDR3: CASSRDRGHYNEQFF; DNA: TGTGCCAGCAGCCGGGACAGGGGGCACTACAATGAGCAGTTCTTC
size: -; J: TRBJ2-3; V: TRBV27; D: TRBD1; CDR3: CASGTGPTSSTDTQYF; DNA: TGTGCCTCCGGGACAGGTCCAACATCTAGCACAGATACGCAGTATTTT
size: -; J: TRBJ1-2; V: TRBV11-2; D: TRBD1; CDR3: CASSLTGTGGDYGYTF; DNA: TGTGCCAGCAGCCTTACCGGGACAGGGGGCGACTATGGCTACACCTTC
size: -; J: TRBJ1-5; V: TRBV10-2; D: TRBD1; CDR3: CASARTGGETQHF; DNA: TGCGCCAGCGCCCGGACAGGGGGAGAGACCCAGCATTTT
size: -; J: TRBJ2-5; V: TRBV3-1/TRBV3-2; D: TRBD2; CDR3: CASSQALYLGLDDQETQYF; DNA: TGTGCCAGCAGCCAAGCCCTTTATTTGGGACTAGATGATCAAGAGACCCAGTACTTC
size: -; J: TRBJ1-1; V: TRBV27; D: -; CDR3: CASSFSGLKSDTEAFF; DNA: TGTGCCAGCAGTTTTTCCGGACTCAAATCGGACACTGAAGCTTTCTTT
size: many; J: TRBJ1-4; V: TRBV7-9; D: -; CDR3: CASSLGGQFNEKLFF; DNA: TGTGCCAGCAGCTTAGGGGGCCAGTTTAATGAAAAACTGTTTTTT
size: -; J: TRBJ2-5; V: TRBV7-7; D: TRBD1; CDR3: CASSPTGAKETQYF; DNA: TGTGCCAGCAGCCCAACAGGGGCCAAAGAGACCCAGTACTTC
size: few; J: TRBJ1-1; V: TRBV5-8; D: TRBD1; CDR3: CASSLDDRDTEAFF; DNA: TGTGCCAGCAGCTTGGATGACAGGGACACTGAAGCTTTCTTT
size: -; J: TRBJ2-1; V: TRBV7-9; D: -; CDR3: CASSYNNEQFF; DNA: TGTGCCAGCAGCTATAACAATGAGCAGTTCTTC
size: once; J: TRBJ1-2; V: TRBV7-6; D: -; CDR3: CASSLARAPSNYGYTF; DNA: TGTGCCAGCAGCTTAGCGCGGGCACCGTCTAACTATGGCTACACCTTC
size: once; J: TRBJ1-2; V: TRBV3-1/TRBV3-2; D: TRBD1; CDR3: CASSLSQGFGGYTF; DNA: TGTGCCAGCAGCCTTTCACAGGGGTTTGGTGGCTACACCTTC
size: -; J: TRBJ1-1; V: TRBV12-3/TRBV12-4; D: -; CDR3: CASSLNQGTEAFF; DNA: TGTGCCAGCAGTCTAAACCAGGGCACTGAAGCTTTCTTT
size: -; J: TRBJ2-3; V: TRBV4-1; D: TRBD2; CDR3: CASSQILSGGSNTQYF; DNA: TGCGCCAGCAGCCAAATTCTTAGCGGGGGCTCGAATACGCAGTATTTT
size: -; J: TRBJ2-7; V: TRBV3-1/TRBV3-2; D: TRBD1; CDR3: CASSQEQGYSYEQYF; DNA: TGTGCCAGCAGCCAAGAACAGGGGTACTCCTACGAGCAGTACTTC
size: -; J: TRBJ2-2; V: TRBV7-6; D: -; CDR3: CASSLEAWRANTGELFF; DNA: TGTGCCAGCAGCTTAGAAGCCTGGCGGGCTAACACCGGGGAGCTGTTTTTT
size: -; J: TRBJ1-5; V: TRBV19; D: -; CDR3: CASSIRGQDQPQHF; DNA: TGTGCCAGTAGTATAAGGGGACAAGATCAGCCCCAGCATTTT
size: -; J: TRBJ1-2; V: TRBV18; D: -; CDR3: CASSGSGADEFRLGYGYTF; DNA: TGTGCCAGCTCAGGAAGTGGGGCAGACGAATTCCGGTTGGGGTATGGCTACACCTTC
size: once; J: TRBJ2-3; V: TRBV3-1/TRBV3-2; D: -; CDR3: CASSQTVTDTQYF; DNA: TGTGCCAGCAGCCAAACAGTTACAGATACGCAGTATTTT
size: -; J: TRBJ2-3; V: TRBV30; D: -; CDR3: CAWSVGSGTSDTQYF; DNA: TGTGCCTGGAGTGTGGGTTCAGGGACATCAGATACGCAGTATTTT
size: -; J: TRBJ1-1; V: TRBV5-4; D: -; CDR3: CASRRGGGGSNTEAFF; DNA: TGTGCCAGCAGGAGAGGAGGGGGGGGATCGAACACTGAAGCTTTCTTT
size: -; J: TRBJ1-2; V: TRBV29-1; D: -; CDR3: CSVVQGPLYGYTF; DNA: TGCAGCGTCGTACAGGGACCCCTTTATGGCTACACCTTC
size: -; J: TRBJ2-4; V: TRBV11-2; D: -; CDR3: CASSLDFRGAKNIQYF; DNA: TGTGCCAGCAGCTTAGATTTTCGGGGAGCCAAAAACATTCAGTACTTC
size: -; J: TRBJ2-4; V: TRBV19; D: TRBD1; CDR3: CASSGPQGASDIQYF; DNA: TGTGCCAGTAGTGGCCCGCAGGGGGCCTCGGACATTCAGTACTTC
size: -; J: TRBJ2-7; V: TRBV27; D: -; CDR3: CASSLGPPTSPYEQYF; DNA: TGTGCCAGCAGTTTAGGGCCACCTACATCCCCCTACGAGCAGTACTTC
size: -; J: TRBJ2-5; V: TRBV18; D: -; CDR3: CASSPSLQETQYF; DNA: TGTGCCAGCTCACCGTCTCTGCAAGAGACCCAGTACTTC
size: -; J: TRBJ2-1; V: TRBV11-3; D: TRBD2; CDR3: CASSTRLADNEQFF; DNA: TGTGCCAGCAGCACCCGACTAGCGGACAATGAGCAGTTCTTC
size: -; J: TRBJ2-1; V: TRBV5-1; D: -; CDR3: CASSLALGEQFF; DNA: TGCGCCAGCAGCCTAGCGTTGGGTGAGCAGTTCTTC
size: -; J: TRBJ1-2; V: TRBV5-1; D: TRBD1; CDR3: CASRMDRDGYTF; DNA: TGCGCCAGCAGGATGGACAGGGACGGCTACACCTTC
size: -; J: TRBJ1-1; V: TRBV5-1; D: -; CDR3: CASSPDRRAEAFF; DNA: TGCGCCAGCAGCCCGGACAGACGGGCTGAAGCTTTCTTT
size: -; J: TRBJ2-2; V: TRBV5-1; D: -; CDR3: CASSIRAPNTGELFF; DNA: TGCGCCAGCAGCATCAGGGCGCCGAACACCGGGGAGCTGTTTTTT
size: -; J: TRBJ2-4; V: TRBV5-5; D: -; CDR3: CASSLAPVSNIQYF; DNA: TGTGCCAGCAGCTTGGCCCCAGTATCTAACATTCAGTACTTC
size: -; J: TRBJ2-1; V: TRBV5-4; D: TRBD2; CDR3: CASSDTSGGGSSYNEQFF; DNA: TGTGCCAGCAGCGATACTAGCGGGGGGGGGAGCTCCTACAATGAGCAGTTCTTC
size: -; J: TRBJ2-3; V: TRBV29-1; D: TRBD2; CDR3: CSGGLAGGHNTDTQYF; DNA: TGCAGCGGGGGACTAGCGGGAGGCCATAACACAGATACGCAGTATTTT
size: -; J: TRBJ1-5; V: TRBV19; D: TRBD1; CDR3: CASSISTGGNQPQHF; DNA: TGTGCCAGTAGTATTAGTACAGGGGGCAATCAGCCCCAGCATTTT
size: -; J: TRBJ1-3; V: TRBV7-8; D: -; CDR3: CASSSRHETGNTIYF; DNA: TGTGCCAGCAGCTCGAGACACGAGACTGGAAACACCATATATTTT
size: -; J: TRBJ1-4; V: TRBV2; D: -; CDR3: CASSGTGGRNEKLFF; DNA: TGTGCCAGCAGCGGAACGGGGGGACGGAATGAAAAACTGTTTTTT
size: -; J: TRBJ2-5; V: TRBV9; D: TRBD2; CDR3: CASSVSGGAFETQYF; DNA: TGTGCCAGCAGCGTTAGCGGGGGGGCCTTTGAGACCCAGTACTTC
size: -; J: TRBJ1-1; V: TRBV7-2; D: -; CDR3: CASSLVPGLSRTEAFF; DNA: TGTGCCAGCAGCTTAGTTCCCGGGTTGAGTCGCACTGAAGCTTTCTTT
size: -; J: TRBJ1-1; V: TRBV2; D: -; CDR3: CASNSETEAFF; DNA: TGTGCCAGCAACTCGGAGACTGAAGCTTTCTTT
size: -; J: TRBJ2-3; V: TRBV5-6; D: TRBD1; CDR3: CASSLLGQVDTQYF; DNA: TGTGCCAGCAGCTTACTAGGACAGGTAGATACGCAGTATTTT
size: once; J: TRBJ2-7; V: TRBV5-1; D: TRBD1; CDR3: CASSATGTGAYEQYF; DNA: TGCGCCAGCAGCGCTACCGGGACAGGGGCTTACGAGCAGTACTTC
size: -; J: TRBJ2-1; V: TRBV4-2; D: TRBD2; CDR3: CASSQDGTSGRGGEQFF; DNA: TGTGCCAGCAGCCAAGATGGGACTAGCGGGAGGGGGGGTGAGCAGTTCTTC